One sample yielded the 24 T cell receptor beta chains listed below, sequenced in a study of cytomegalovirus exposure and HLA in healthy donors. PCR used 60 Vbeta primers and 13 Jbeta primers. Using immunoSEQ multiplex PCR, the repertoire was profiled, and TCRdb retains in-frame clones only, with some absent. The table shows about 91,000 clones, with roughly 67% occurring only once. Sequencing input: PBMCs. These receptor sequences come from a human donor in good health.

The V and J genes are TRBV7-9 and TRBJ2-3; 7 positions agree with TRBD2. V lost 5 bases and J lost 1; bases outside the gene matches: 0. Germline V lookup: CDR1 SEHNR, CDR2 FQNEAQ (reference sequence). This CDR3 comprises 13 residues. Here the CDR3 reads CASSTSGTDTQYF. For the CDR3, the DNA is TGTGCCAGCAGCACTAGCGGCACAGATACGCAGTATTTT.

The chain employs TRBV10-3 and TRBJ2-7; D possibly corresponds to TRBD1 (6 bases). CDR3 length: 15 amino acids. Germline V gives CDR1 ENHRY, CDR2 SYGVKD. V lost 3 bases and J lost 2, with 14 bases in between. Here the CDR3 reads CAISEGGGIPYEQYF. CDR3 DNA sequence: TGTGCCATCAGTGAAGGGGGTGGTATTCCCTACGAGCAGTACTTC.

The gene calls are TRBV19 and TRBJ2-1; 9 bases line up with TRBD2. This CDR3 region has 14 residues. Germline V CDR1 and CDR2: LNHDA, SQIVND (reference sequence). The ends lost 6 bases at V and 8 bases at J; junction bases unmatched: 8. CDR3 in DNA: TGTGCCAGTAGCACTAGCGGGCGAGGGGATGAGCAGTTCTTC. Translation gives CASSTSGRGDEQFF.

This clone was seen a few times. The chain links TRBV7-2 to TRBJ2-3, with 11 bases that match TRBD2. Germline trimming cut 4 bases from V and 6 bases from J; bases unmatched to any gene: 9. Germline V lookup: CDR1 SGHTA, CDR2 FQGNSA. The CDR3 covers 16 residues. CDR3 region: CASSSAGTSGLDTQYF. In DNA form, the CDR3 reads TGTGCCAGCAGCTCGGCCGGGACTAGCGGACTGGATACGCAGTATTTT.

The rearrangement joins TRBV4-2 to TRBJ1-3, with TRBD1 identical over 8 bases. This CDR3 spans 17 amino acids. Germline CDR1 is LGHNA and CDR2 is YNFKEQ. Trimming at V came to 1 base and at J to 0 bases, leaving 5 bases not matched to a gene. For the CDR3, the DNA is TGTGCCAGCAGCCAAGCAGGGGGCCTTAGCTCTGGAAACACCATATATTTT. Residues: CASSQAGGLSSGNTIYF.

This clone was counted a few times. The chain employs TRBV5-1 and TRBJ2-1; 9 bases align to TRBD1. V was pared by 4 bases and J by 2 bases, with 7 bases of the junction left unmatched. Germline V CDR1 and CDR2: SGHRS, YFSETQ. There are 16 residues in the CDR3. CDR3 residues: CASSVRTGVPYNEQFF. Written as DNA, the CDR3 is TGCGCCAGCAGCGTCCGGACAGGGGTCCCCTACAATGAGCAGTTCTTC.

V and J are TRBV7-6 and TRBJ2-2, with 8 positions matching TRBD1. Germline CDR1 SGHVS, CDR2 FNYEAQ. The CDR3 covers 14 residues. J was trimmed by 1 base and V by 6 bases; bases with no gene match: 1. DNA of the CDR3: TGTGCCAGCAGGGGGACAGGGAACACCGGGGAGCTGTTTTTT. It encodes CASRGTGNTGELFF.

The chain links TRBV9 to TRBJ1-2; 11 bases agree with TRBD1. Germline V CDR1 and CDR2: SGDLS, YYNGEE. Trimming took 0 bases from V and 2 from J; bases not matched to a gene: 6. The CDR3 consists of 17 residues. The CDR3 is CASSVDLWDRGNYGYTF. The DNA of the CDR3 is TGTGCCAGCAGCGTAGACCTTTGGGACAGGGGGAACTATGGCTACACCTTC.

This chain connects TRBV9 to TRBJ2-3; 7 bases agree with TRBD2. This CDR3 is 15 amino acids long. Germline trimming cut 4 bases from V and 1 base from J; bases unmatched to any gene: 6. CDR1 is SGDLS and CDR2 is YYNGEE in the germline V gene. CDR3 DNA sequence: TGTGCCAGCAGCCTGGGGGGGACCCGCACAGATACGCAGTATTTT. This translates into CASSLGGTRTDTQYF.

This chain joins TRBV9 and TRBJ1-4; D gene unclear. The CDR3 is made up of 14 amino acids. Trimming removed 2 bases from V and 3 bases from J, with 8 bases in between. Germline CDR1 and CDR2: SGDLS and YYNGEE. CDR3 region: CASSVRAANEKLFF. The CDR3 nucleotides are TGTGCCAGCAGCGTGAGGGCAGCTAATGAAAAACTGTTTTTT.

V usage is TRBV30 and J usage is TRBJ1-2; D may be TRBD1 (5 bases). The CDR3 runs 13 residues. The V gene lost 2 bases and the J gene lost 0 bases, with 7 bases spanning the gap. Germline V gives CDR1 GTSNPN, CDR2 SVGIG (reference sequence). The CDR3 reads CAWSPGPNYGYTF. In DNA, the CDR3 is TGTGCCTGGAGTCCAGGGCCTAACTATGGCTACACCTTC.

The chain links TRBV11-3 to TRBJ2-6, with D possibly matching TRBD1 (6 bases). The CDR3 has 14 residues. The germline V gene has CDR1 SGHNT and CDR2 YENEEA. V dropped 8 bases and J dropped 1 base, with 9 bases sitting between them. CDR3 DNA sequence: TGTGCCAGCCACAGGGTATCTGGGGCCAACGTCCTGACTTTC. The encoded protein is CASHRVSGANVLTF.

The CDR3 nucleotides read TGTGCCAGCAGCCGGGGACAGGGGGCAAGTCGTGAGCAGTACTTC. Translating gives CASSRGQGASREQYF. This sequence joins TRBV11-3 and TRBJ2-5, with 12 bases identical to TRBD1. Germline CDR1 SGHNT, CDR2 YENEEA. J was trimmed by 11 bases and V by 5 bases; bases with no gene match: 12. CDR3 size: 15 residues. Variable domain in full (rest from reference TRBV11-3 and TRBJ2-5): EAGVVQSPRYKIIEKKQPVAFWCNPISGHNTLYWYLQNLGQGPELLIRYENEEAVDDSQLPKDRFSAERLKGVDSTLKIQPAELGDSAVYLCASSRGQGASREQYFGPGTRLLVL.

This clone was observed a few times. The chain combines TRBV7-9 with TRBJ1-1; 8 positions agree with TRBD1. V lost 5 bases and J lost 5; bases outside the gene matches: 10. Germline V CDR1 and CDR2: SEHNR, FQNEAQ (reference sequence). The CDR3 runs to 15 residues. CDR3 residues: CASSPQTGARTEAFF. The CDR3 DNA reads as TGTGCCAGCAGCCCCCAGACAGGGGCAAGGACTGAAGCTTTCTTT.

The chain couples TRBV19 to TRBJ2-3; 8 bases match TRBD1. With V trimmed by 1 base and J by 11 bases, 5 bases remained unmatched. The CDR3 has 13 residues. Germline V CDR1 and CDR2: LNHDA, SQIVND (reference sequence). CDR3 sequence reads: CASSIGGQGGQYF. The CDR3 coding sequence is TGTGCCAGTAGTATAGGTGGACAGGGCGGGCAGTATTTT.

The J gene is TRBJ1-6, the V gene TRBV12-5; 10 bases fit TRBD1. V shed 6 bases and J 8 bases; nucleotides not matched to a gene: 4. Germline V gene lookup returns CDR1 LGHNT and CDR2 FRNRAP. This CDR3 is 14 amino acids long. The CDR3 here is CASGPGQGDSPLHF. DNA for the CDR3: TGTGCTAGTGGCCCCGGACAGGGGGATTCACCCCTCCACTTT. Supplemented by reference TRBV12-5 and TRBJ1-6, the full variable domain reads DARVTQTPRHKVTEMGQEVTMRCQPILGHNTVFWYRQTMMQGLELLAYFRNRAPLDDSGMPKDRFSAEMPDATLATLKIQPSEPRDSAVYFCASGPGQGDSPLHFGNGTRLTVT.

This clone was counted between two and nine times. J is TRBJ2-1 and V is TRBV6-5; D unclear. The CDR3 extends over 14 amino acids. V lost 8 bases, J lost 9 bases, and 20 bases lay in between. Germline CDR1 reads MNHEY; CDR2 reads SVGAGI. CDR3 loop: CASLSLRLSGEQFF. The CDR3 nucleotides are TGTGCCAGCCTGTCCCTACGTTTGAGTGGTGAGCAGTTCTTC.

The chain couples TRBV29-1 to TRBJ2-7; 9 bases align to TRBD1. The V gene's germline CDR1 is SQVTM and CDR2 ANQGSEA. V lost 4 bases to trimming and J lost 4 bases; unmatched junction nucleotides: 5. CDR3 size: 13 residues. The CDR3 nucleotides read TGCAGCGTTGGAGGGACAGGGTCATACGAGCAGTACTTC. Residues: CSVGGTGSYEQYF.

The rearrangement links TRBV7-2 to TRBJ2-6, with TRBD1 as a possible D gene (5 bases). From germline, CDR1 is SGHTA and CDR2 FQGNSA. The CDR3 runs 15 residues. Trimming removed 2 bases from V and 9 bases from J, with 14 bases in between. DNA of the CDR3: TGTGCCAGCAGCTTACCGGCAGGGTCTGTCAACGTCCTGACTTTC. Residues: CASSLPAGSVNVLTF.

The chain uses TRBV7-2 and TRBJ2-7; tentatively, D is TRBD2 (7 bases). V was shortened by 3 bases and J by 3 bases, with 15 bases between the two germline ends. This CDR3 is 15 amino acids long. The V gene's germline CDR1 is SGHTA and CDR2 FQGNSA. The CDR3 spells CASSFRGGTYYEQYF. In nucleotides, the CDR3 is TGTGCCAGCAGCTTCAGGGGAGGGACCTACTACGAGCAGTACTTC.

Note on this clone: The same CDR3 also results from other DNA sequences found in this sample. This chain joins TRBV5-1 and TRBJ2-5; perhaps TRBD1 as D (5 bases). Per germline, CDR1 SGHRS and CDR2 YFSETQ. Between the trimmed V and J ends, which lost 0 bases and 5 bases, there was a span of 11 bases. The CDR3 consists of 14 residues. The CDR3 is CASSLGQGGETQYF. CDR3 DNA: TGCGCCAGCAGCTTGGGCCAGGGTGGGGAGACCCAGTACTTC.

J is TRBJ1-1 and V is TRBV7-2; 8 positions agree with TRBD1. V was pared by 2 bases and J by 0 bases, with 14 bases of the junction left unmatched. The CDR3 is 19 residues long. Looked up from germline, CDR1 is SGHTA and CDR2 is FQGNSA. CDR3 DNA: TGTGCCAGCAGCTTAAGACAGGGGTCGAGGAACCTCATGAACACTGAAGCTTTCTTT. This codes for CASSLRQGSRNLMNTEAFF.

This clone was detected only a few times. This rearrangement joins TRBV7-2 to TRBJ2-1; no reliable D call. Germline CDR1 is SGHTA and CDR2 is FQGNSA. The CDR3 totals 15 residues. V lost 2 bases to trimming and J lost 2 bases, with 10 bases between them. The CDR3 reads CASSLIRDAYNEQFF. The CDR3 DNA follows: TGTGCCAGCAGCTTAATCCGCGATGCCTACAATGAGCAGTTCTTC.

CDR3 DNA sequence: TGTGCCAGCAGTTACGCTCAACAGGTCTCCTACGAGCAGTACTTC. It codes for CASSYAQQVSYEQYF. The rearrangement links TRBV6-5 to TRBJ2-7; D may be TRBD1 (5 bases). The CDR3 sequence is 15 residues long. V was cut by 2 bases and J by 0 bases, with 11 bases left in between. CDR1 is MNHEY and CDR2 is SVGAGI in the germline V gene.